These 22 T cell receptor beta chains came from one sample sequenced in a study of blood T cell repertoires in COVID-19. Profiling relied on immunoSEQ multiplex PCR, and the TCRdb table lists in-frame clones only, not all of them. The table has roughly 100,000 clones, roughly 84% seen once. The sample was peripheral blood. These receptors all stem from a human donor in a cohort sampled during active COVID-19.

The chain couples TRBV5-1 to TRBJ2-1; 7 positions agree with TRBD2. Per the germline V gene, CDR1 is SGHRS and CDR2 is YFSETQ. Trimming cost V 3 bases and J 7 bases; bases outside gene matches: 13. The CDR3 runs 16 residues. CDR3 amino acids: CASSWGEGHSINEQFF. The CDR3, as DNA: TGCGCCAGCAGCTGGGGGGAGGGCCATTCAATAAATGAGCAGTTCTTC. Full variable domain (outside the CDR3, taken from reference TRBV5-1 and TRBJ2-1): KAGVTQTPRYLIKTRGQQVTLSCSPISGHRSVSWYQQTPGQGLQFLFEYFSETQRNKGNFPGRFSGRQFSNSRSEMNVSTLELGDSALYLCASSWGEGHSINEQFFGPGTRLTVL.

The genes are TRBV27 and TRBJ2-2; 7 nucleotides match TRBD1. Germline CDR1 reads MNHEY; CDR2 reads SMNVEV (reference sequence). The V gene end was trimmed by 5 bases and the J gene end by 1 base; junction bases not matched to a gene: 1. CDR3 length equals 14 residues. Here the CDR3 reads CASSQGENTGELFF. In DNA form, the CDR3 reads TGTGCCAGCAGTCAGGGGGAGAACACCGGGGAGCTGTTTTTT.

V usage is TRBV5-1 and J usage is TRBJ2-3; D call uncertain. The CDR3 loop spans 15 amino acids. V was shortened by 1 base and J by 6 bases, with 15 bases between the two germline ends. Per the germline V gene, CDR1 is SGHRS and CDR2 is YFSETQ. CDR3 residues: CASSLQQSGWDTQYF. The CDR3 region has the DNA TGCGCCAGCAGCTTGCAACAGTCCGGCTGGGATACGCAGTATTTT.

V gene TRBV6-5 combines with J gene TRBJ2-3, with 10 bases that match TRBD1. Per germline, CDR1 MNHEY and CDR2 SVGAGI. J gave up 6 bases and V 6 bases, and 9 bases lay outside the gene matches. The CDR3 extends over 15 amino acids. CDR3 in DNA: TGTGCCAGCAGCTTAGTGACAGGGGGCGCGGATACGCAGTATTTT. It specifies CASSLVTGGADTQYF.

This chain connects TRBV29-1 to TRBJ2-5; the match to TRBD1 covers 8 bases. There are 12 residues in the CDR3. CDR1 and CDR2 from the germline V gene are SQVTM and ANQGSEA. The V and J ends lost 8 bases and 3 bases, in that order; junction bases with no gene match: 5. In nucleotides, the CDR3 is TGCAGCTCTCAGGGGGCGGAAGAGACCCAGTACTTC. This gives the protein CSSQGAEETQYF.

V usage is TRBV7-2 and J usage is TRBJ2-2, with TRBD2 as a possible D gene (5 bases). CDR3 length: 15 amino acids. Germline V CDR1 and CDR2: SGHTA, FQGNSA. Trimming removed 5 bases at V and 3 bases at J, with 13 bases between. The CDR3 is CASSHDGGYTGELFF. CDR3 nucleotide sequence: TGTGCCAGCAGCCACGACGGAGGTTACACCGGGGAGCTGTTTTTT.

CDR3 sequence (DNA): TGCGCCAGCAGCCAAGCCCATGGTAGCGGGGTCTACAATGAGCAGTTCTTC. Translating it yields CASSQAHGSGVYNEQFF. The genes are TRBV4-3 and TRBJ2-1; 8 bases match TRBD2. Germline loops: CDR1 LGHNA, CDR2 YSLEER. This CDR3 contains 17 residues. V lost 1 base, J lost 3 bases, and 8 bases stayed unmatched.

This clone came up a few times. The chain joins TRBV7-3 to TRBJ2-3; a possible D gene is TRBD2 (6 bases). This CDR3 is 12 amino acids long. V dropped 8 bases and J dropped 1 base, with 7 bases sitting between them. The germline CDR1 and CDR2 sequences are SGHTA and FQGTGA. CDR3 nucleotides: TGTGCCAGCGGGGAGGGCACAGATACGCAGTATTTT. Translation: CASGEGTDTQYF.

This sequence joins TRBV7-2 and TRBJ2-7, with 10 bases identical to TRBD2. The CDR3 is 15 residues long. Trimming took 2 bases from V and 6 from J; bases not matched to a gene: 7. Germline V gene data show CDR1 as SGHTA and CDR2 as FQGNSA. The CDR3 coding sequence is TGTGCCAGCAGCTTAATCGCTAGCGGGGGCCTCGAGCAGTACTTC. This translates into CASSLIASGGLEQYF. The full variable domain, rest sourced from reference TRBV7-2 and TRBJ2-7, is GAGVSQSPSNKVTEKGKDVELRCDPISGHTALYWYRQSLGQGLEFLIYFQGNSAPDKSGLPSDRFSAERTGGSVSTLTIQRTQQEDSAVYLCASSLIASGGLEQYFGPGTRLTVT.

A note on this clone: One end of the junction varies from germline; a read error may be responsible. This chain links TRBV10-3 with TRBJ2-1; D gene unclear. This CDR3 is 17 amino acids long. In germline, CDR1 is ENHRY, CDR2 SYGVKD. The CDR3 spells CAISDPPPRGSHNEQFF. The CDR3 nucleotides are TGTGCCATCAGTGACCCCCCCCCGCGCGGCTCCCACAATGAGCAGTTCTTC.

V gene TRBV14 combines with J gene TRBJ2-7; 7 nucleotides agree with TRBD1. The CDR3 has 15 residues. The germline V gene encodes CDR1 SGHDN and CDR2 FVKESK. With V trimmed by 5 bases and J by 5 bases, 12 bases remained unmatched. CDR3 sequence (DNA): TGTGCCAGCAGCGCCGTAACAACAGGGGCCCACGAGCAGTACTTC. Residues: CASSAVTTGAHEQYF. The full variable domain, with the rest looked up from reference TRBV14 and TRBJ2-7, is EAGVTQFPSHSVIEKGQTVTLRCDPISGHDNLYWYRRVMGKEIKFLLHFVKESKQDESGMPNNRFLAERTGGTYSTLKVQPAELEDSGVYFCASSAVTTGAHEQYFGPGTRLTVT.

This chain's CDR3 is CASSSATGTTIYF. The CDR3 coding sequence is TGTGCCAGCAGCTCAGCGACAGGGACCACCATATATTTT. This rearrangement joins TRBV7-2 to TRBJ1-3, with 7 bases matching TRBD1. V trimming: 4 bases; J trimming: 9 bases; junction bases outside the gene matches: 6. The CDR3 length is 13 residues. Germline V gene sequence: CDR1 SGHTA, CDR2 FQGNSA.

The genes are TRBV4-1 and TRBJ1-1; a weak D match, TRBD1 (5 bases). Trimming removed 2 bases at V and 2 bases at J, with 12 bases between. Looked up from germline, CDR1 is MGHRA and CDR2 is YSYEKL. There are 15 residues in the CDR3. The CDR3 DNA reads as TGCGCCAGCAGCCAACAAGAACAGGTAAACACTGAAGCTTTCTTT. It is translated as CASSQQEQVNTEAFF.

The CDR3 sequence is CASSHGTSGVLSYEQYF. The CDR3 coding sequence is TGTGCCAGCAGCCACGGGACTAGCGGGGTCCTCTCCTACGAGCAGTACTTC. The chain couples TRBV4-2 to TRBJ2-7; TRBD2 aligns across 13 bases. Germline CDR1 reads LGHNA; CDR2 reads YNFKEQ. The CDR3 totals 17 residues. The junction had 5 bases not matched to a gene; V was cut back by 3 bases and J by 0 bases.

The chain has TRBV7-2 and TRBJ2-1; 10 bases agree with TRBD2. CDR1 SGHTA and CDR2 FQGNSA come from the germline V gene. The ends lost 6 bases at V and 4 bases at J; junction bases unmatched: 9. The CDR3 is 16 residues long. CDR3 in amino acids: CASRTWSGGAYNEQFF. CDR3 in DNA: TGTGCCAGCAGAACCTGGAGCGGGGGGGCTTACAATGAGCAGTTCTTC.

This clone appeared a few times. V usage is TRBV28 and J usage is TRBJ1-1; D not certain. This CDR3 is built from 12 residues. The germline V gene has CDR1 MDHEN and CDR2 SYDVKM. V gave up 3 bases and J gave up 6 bases, with 8 bases separating them. In DNA, the CDR3 is TGTGCCAGCAGTTTGTATATAGCTGAAGCTTTCTTT. Residues: CASSLYIAEAFF.

The chain joins TRBV5-1 to TRBJ2-3; the match to TRBD1 covers 9 bases. The CDR3 has 16 amino acids. Germline assignment: CDR1 SGHRS and CDR2 YFSETQ. The trim removed 3 bases at V and 2 bases at J, leaving 7 bases unmatched. As DNA, the CDR3 is TGCGCCAGCAGCTCCCAGACAGGGGGTTCCACAGATACGCAGTATTTT. Its protein product is CASSSQTGGSTDTQYF.

The chain has TRBV29-1 and TRBJ2-3; D is perhaps TRBD2 (7 bases). CDR1 SQVTM and CDR2 ANQGSEA come from the germline V gene. V lost 6 bases, J lost 2 bases, and 15 bases lay in between. The CDR3 runs to 14 residues. The CDR3 bases are TGCAGCGTGACCCGGGGGGCGCACACAGATACGCAGTATTTT. Amino acid sequence: CSVTRGAHTDTQYF.

This clone was seen a handful of times. This chain links TRBV19 with TRBJ1-1; TRBD1 matches at 9 bases. The CDR3 spans 13 residues. With V trimmed by 6 bases and J by 11 bases, 10 bases remained unmatched. Germline values: CDR1 LNHDA, CDR2 SQIVND (reference sequence). CDR3 DNA: TGTGCCAGTAGCATAACTGGACAGGGGTCCGCTTTCTTT. Translation gives CASSITGQGSAFF.

This clone has only one observation. This sequence joins TRBV14 and TRBJ1-1; the D gene is possibly TRBD1 (6 bases). The germline CDR1 and CDR2 sequences are SGHDN and FVKESK. Trimming shortened V by 0 bases and J by 10 bases, and 12 bases separated the two germline ends. The CDR3 extends over 13 amino acids. The CDR3 bases are TGTGCCAGCAGCCAAGAAATAGCACAGGGAGCTTTCTTT. As protein: CASSQEIAQGAFF.

The chain couples TRBV28 to TRBJ1-5, with 11 bases lining up with TRBD1. The CDR3 has 14 residues. In germline, CDR1 is MDHEN, CDR2 SYDVKM. J gave up 6 bases and V 5 bases, and 3 bases lay outside the gene matches. In DNA form, the CDR3 reads TGTGCCAGCAGTGGACAGGGGGCTGCTCAGCCCCAGCATTTT. It specifies CASSGQGAAQPQHF. The full variable domain, its missing parts supplied by reference TRBV28 and TRBJ1-5, is DVKVTQSSRYLVKRTGEKVFLECVQDMDHENMFWYRQDPGLGLRLIYFSYDVKMKEKGDIPEGYSVSREKKERFSLILESASTNQTSMYLCASSGQGAAQPQHFGDGTRLSIL.

CDR3: CASSLYGPSQGTGTDTQYF. CDR3 sequence (DNA): TGTGCCAGCAGCTTATACGGACCATCACAGGGGACGGGCACAGATACGCAGTATTTT. The V call is TRBV11-2, the J call TRBJ2-3; TRBD1 matches 7 bases. This CDR3 is 19 amino acids long. Germline V gene sequence: CDR1 SGHAT, CDR2 FQNNGV. V trimming: 2 bases; J trimming: 1 base; junction bases outside the gene matches: 15.